This TCR beta chain is drawn from a study of PD-1 blockade in mismatch repair-deficient tumors. Findings of the study overall: Tumor-resident clones, often absent from pretreatment blood, expanded after pembrolizumab and then contracted.

Here immunoSEQ multiplex PCR was the method, and the copy in TCRdb shows in-frame clones only, minus some. The sample contains some 27,000 clones, roughly 84% of which appear only once. The TCR-sequenced patients were three responders to pembrolizumab. The germline V gene encodes CDR1 LNHDA and CDR2 SQIVND (reference sequence). Trimming stripped 7 bases from V and 0 bases from J, with 12 bases between. The CDR3 length is 14 residues. As regards this clone: No antigen is known for it.

The TCR sequence derives from an adult with mismatch repair-deficient cancer. The J gene is TRBJ1-1, the V gene TRBV19; D remains unclear. Sample: PBMCs, taken before pembrolizumab treatment. CDR3 in DNA: TGTGCCAGTACCCCGTGGGCAATGAACACTGAAGCTTTCTTT. Translated, it gives CASTPWAMNTEAFF.